This T cell receptor (beta chain) was sequenced in a study of identical twins. With regard to this clonotype: Antigen specificity is unknown.

Per germline, CDR1 DFQATT and CDR2 SNEGSKA (reference sequence). V lost 3 bases to trimming and J lost 4 bases, with 7 bases between them. The CDR3 spans 12 residues. Each CDR3 protein gets one entry after TCRdb re-called the 5' RACE reads with MiXCR. This table holds 240,000 or so distinct CDR3 sequences, about 12% found once. The study's findings and limits: Out-of-frame alpha sequences common to twins exhibited an excess of low generation probability.

The same data also went into a second study, on yellow fever vaccine responses in identical twins.

The sample consisted of memory (CD45RO+) T cells sorted from blood. This clonotype originated in a woman aged 18-35 years in good health. V is TRBV20-1 and J is TRBJ2-1; D call uncertain. This CDR3 is CSASETYNEQFF. The CDR3 DNA is TGCAGTGCTAGCGAGACATACAATGAGCAGTTCTTC.